This T cell receptor beta chain was retrieved from a study of T cells in Graves' hyperthyroidism and ophthalmopathy. What was amplified from RNA transcripts were TCR beta CDR3 regions. During a first-round RT-PCR of the TCR CDR3, the HTBI primer set was used. MiXCR, applied by TCRdb to the multiplex PCR reads, yields one record per CDR3 protein. The repertoire has 500,000 to 650,000 distinct CDR3 sequences, roughly 21% of them found once; the top ten carry about half. Study results and caveats: The authors' 13 V-J model separated ophthalmopathy from stable hyperthyroidism.

This CDR3 has 14 residues. The germline CDR1 and CDR2 sequences are MDHEN and SYDVKM. Trimming took 6 bases from V and 7 from J; bases not matched to a gene: 3. This clonotype has at least ten counts. Its antigen is currently unknown. The TCR originated in a man in his forties or fifties with Graves' ophthalmopathy. This chain connects TRBV28 to TRBJ1-6, with 10 bases aligning to TRBD1. Specimen: blood. The CDR3 protein is CASSRGQGNSPLHF. In nucleotides, the CDR3 is TGTGCCAGCAGCCGGGGACAGGGGAATTCACCCCTCCACTTT.